This T cell receptor beta chain was sequenced for a study of T cell responses to AZD1222 COVID-19 vaccine. The protocol was immunoSEQ multiplex PCR, while the TCRdb copy is restricted to in-frame clones and leaves out a portion. In the table there are more than 90,000 clones, approximately 90% of which are singletons. Study observations and caveats: Dominant CD4 TCR responses targeted spike regions 160-218 and 743-854.

With respect to this clone: What it binds is unknown.

This TCR was recovered from an adult who received the AZD1222 COVID-19 vaccine. The sample consisted of peripheral blood, taken 28 days after the second AZD1222 dose.

CDR3 sequence: CASRTLSGANVLTF. CDR3 DNA: TGTGCCAGCAGAACCCTCTCTGGGGCCAACGTCCTGACTTTC. The chain uses TRBV28 and TRBJ2-6; D unresolved. V dropped 6 bases and J dropped 0 bases, with 6 bases sitting between them. Germline V lookup: CDR1 MDHEN, CDR2 SYDVKM. CDR3 length: 14 amino acids. Drawing the rest from reference TRBV28 and TRBJ2-6, the complete variable domain is DVKVTQSSRYLVKRTGEKVFLECVQDMDHENMFWYRQDPGLGLRLIYFSYDVKMKEKGDIPEGYSVSREKKERFSLILESASTNQTSMYLCASRTLSGANVLTFGAGSRLTVL.